What follows are 9 T cell receptor beta chains derived from one specimen sequenced in a study of T cells in Graves' hyperthyroidism and ophthalmopathy. Template material for amplifying TCR beta CDR3 regions consisted of RNA transcripts. A first-round RT-PCR of the TCR CDR3 used the HTBI primer set. TCRdb fed the multiplex PCR reads into MiXCR, producing one record per CDR3 protein. The sample holds about 400,000 distinct CDR3 sequences, 15% seen once. The sequencing sample was made of blood. These receptors all come from a woman aged 55-70 years with Graves' ophthalmopathy.

The J gene is TRBJ2-1, the V gene TRBV28; D tentatively fits TRBD1 or TRBD2 (5 bases each). Deletions cut 6 bases from V and 9 bases from J, with 21 bases between. The length of the CDR3 is 15 residues. Germline V lookup: CDR1 MDHEN, CDR2 SYDVKM. The DNA of the CDR3 is TGTGCCAGCAGCCCTTGGGGCCGGGACGTCAGTGAGCAGTTCTTC. Translating it yields CASSPWGRDVSEQFF.

This rearrangement joins TRBV13 to TRBJ1-6, with D unresolved. V lost 5 bases and J 8 bases, leaving 19 bases between the germline ends. Germline-derived CDR1 and CDR2 are PRHDT and FYEKMQ (reference sequence). The CDR3 has 16 amino acids. CDR3 DNA sequence: TGTGCCAGCAGCGACCCCACCCCGGGAAGGGATTCACCCCTCCACTTT. Amino acid sequence: CASSDPTPGRDSPLHF.

This clonotype was counted ten times or more. This chain uses TRBV7-8 with TRBJ2-7; 7 bases match TRBD2. The germline V gene encodes CDR1 SGHVS and CDR2 FQNEAQ. The V segment lost 6 bases and the J segment 0 bases; nucleotides outside the gene matches: 11. The CDR3 sequence is 16 residues long. In DNA, the CDR3 is TGTGCCAGCAGTCAGCGTGGCGGGAGCCCCTCCTACGAGCAGTACTTC. Its protein product is CASSQRGGSPSYEQYF.

The chain links TRBV20-1 to TRBJ2-5, with 8 bases identical to TRBD2. The germline V gene encodes CDR1 DFQATT and CDR2 SNEGSKA (reference sequence). V was clipped by 1 base and J by 2 bases; unmatched bases: 3. The CDR3 extends over 14 amino acids. CDR3 in amino acids: CSARGPSGQETQYF. CDR3 DNA sequence: TGCAGTGCTAGAGGCCCTAGCGGGCAAGAGACCCAGTACTTC.

Ten or more counts support this clonotype. This sequence joins TRBV7-9 and TRBJ2-7; D gene ambiguous. Germline lookup yields CDR1 SEHNR and CDR2 FQNEAQ (reference sequence). Trimming cost V 3 bases and J 6 bases, with 18 bases left between them. This CDR3 has 15 amino acids. In DNA form, the CDR3 reads TGTGCCAGCAGCTTGTCGGTTGGAATTGGGTCCGAGCAGTACTTC. This translates into CASSLSVGIGSEQYF. Full variable domain (remainder filled in from reference TRBV7-9 and TRBJ2-7): DTGVSQNPRHKITKRGQNVTFRCDPISEHNRLYWYRQTLGQGPEFLTYFQNEAQLEKSRLLSDRFSAERPKGSFSTLEIQRTEQGDSAMYLCASSLSVGIGSEQYFGPGTRLTVT.

This clonotype was detected ten times or more. The chain couples TRBV30 to TRBJ1-5, with D maybe TRBD1 (5 bases). The germline V and J ends were trimmed by 0 bases and 7 bases, with 10 bases remaining between them. The CDR3 sequence is 13 residues long. Germline CDR1 is GTSNPN and CDR2 is SVGIG (reference sequence). CDR3: CAWSVRGEQPQHF. In DNA form, the CDR3 reads TGTGCCTGGAGTGTAAGAGGGGAACAGCCCCAGCATTTT.

This clonotype showed up many times. CDR3 in amino acids: CASSVPSGWDYEQYF. CDR3 in DNA: TGTGCCAGCAGCGTTCCGTCAGGGTGGGACTACGAGCAGTACTTC. The chain links TRBV28 to TRBJ2-7, with D perhaps matching TRBD1 (5 bases). Deletions cut 6 bases from V and 3 bases from J, with 18 bases between. CDR3 length equals 15 residues. Per germline, CDR1 MDHEN and CDR2 SYDVKM. The full variable domain, rest sourced from reference TRBV28 and TRBJ2-7, is DVKVTQSSRYLVKRTGEKVFLECVQDMDHENMFWYRQDPGLGLRLIYFSYDVKMKEKGDIPEGYSVSREKKERFSLILESASTNQTSMYLCASSVPSGWDYEQYFGPGTRLTVT.

This clonotype was observed a handful of times. This chain uses TRBV10-3 with TRBJ1-5; the D gene is possibly TRBD1 (6 bases). The ends were cut back, 10 bases at V and 2 bases at J, with 12 bases in the middle. The CDR3 covers 13 residues. Germline V gene sequence: CDR1 ENHRY, CDR2 SYGVKD. The CDR3 loop is CATAGEGNQPQHF. CDR3 nucleotide sequence: TGTGCCACGGCAGGGGAAGGCAATCAGCCCCAGCATTTT.

The chain has TRBV7-2 and TRBJ2-5; TRBD1 matches 7 bases. CDR1 is SGHTA, CDR2 FQGNSA, per germline. Unmatched junction bases numbered 8, after V lost 5 bases and J lost 2 bases. This CDR3 has 15 amino acids. DNA of the CDR3: TGTGCCAGCAGCCCCGACAGGGTGGAACAAGAGACCCAGTACTTC. It yields the protein CASSPDRVEQETQYF. Based on the CDR3 plus reference TRBV7-2 and TRBJ2-5, the full variable domain is GAGVSQSPSNKVTEKGKDVELRCDPISGHTALYWYRQSLGQGLEFLIYFQGNSAPDKSGLPSDRFSAERTGGSVSTLTIQRTQQEDSAVYLCASSPDRVEQETQYFGPGTRLLVL.